The 19 T cell receptor beta chains below come from one sample, sequenced in a study of T-cell reconstitution after alpha-beta-depleted transplantation in children. Construction of the TCRbeta library involved unique molecular identifiers. TCRdb redid the calling of the PCR reads with MiXCR, one entry per CDR3 protein. The sample records about 540,000 distinct CDR3 sequences, about 18% being singletons. The starting material was PBMCs from the stem cell graft donor, obtained from the stem cell graft. The receptors shown here come from a human donor who donated a stem cell graft to a child with acute lymphoblastic leukemia.

A few counts support this clonotype. The rearrangement uses TRBV5-1 and TRBJ2-7, with D possibly being TRBD2 (6 bases). V was trimmed by 2 bases and J by 2 bases, leaving 26 bases between them. Germline values: CDR1 SGHRS, CDR2 YFSETQ. There are 19 residues in the CDR3. DNA of the CDR3: TGCGCCAGCAGCTTCGGCACTAGCCCAACTTACCCCGCGGCCTACGAGCAGTACTTC. As protein: CASSFGTSPTYPAAYEQYF.

V gene TRBV7-9 combines with J gene TRBJ1-3; TRBD1 matches 8 bases. Per germline, CDR1 SEHNR and CDR2 FQNEAQ (reference sequence). After removal of 3 bases from V and 2 bases from J, the junction contained 3 bases not matched to a gene. The CDR3 is 15 residues long. CDR3 bases: TGTGCCAGCAGCTTCAGGGGGCAGCCTGGAAACACCATATATTTT. As protein: CASSFRGQPGNTIYF.

This clonotype appeared a few times. The chain joins TRBV29-1 to TRBJ2-1; no clear D gene. V was cut by 5 bases and J by 0 bases, with 8 bases left in between. Germline lookup yields CDR1 SQVTM and CDR2 ANQGSEA. The CDR3 has 13 amino acids. CDR3 protein: CSVSVGSYNEQFF. CDR3 sequence (DNA): TGCAGCGTTTCAGTGGGCTCCTACAATGAGCAGTTCTTC.

This clonotype showed up just a few times. The chain carries TRBV24-1 and TRBJ2-2; no firm D call. The V end was cut by 0 bases, the J end by 4 bases, with 5 bases between. This CDR3 has 14 amino acids. Germline-derived CDR1 and CDR2 are KGHDR and SFDVKD. CDR3 region: CATSDLQATGELFF. The CDR3 DNA sequence: TGTGCCACCAGTGATTTGCAAGCCACCGGGGAGCTGTTTTTT.

This clonotype was seen a few times. The chain combines TRBV12-3 or TRBV12-4 with TRBJ2-1; tentatively, D is TRBD1 or TRBD2 (7 bases each). The V end was cut by 6 bases, the J end by 7 bases, with 25 bases between. This CDR3 has 17 amino acids. Here the CDR3 DNA reads TGTGCCAGCAGCCCGGCAGGGGGACTAACCCGCGAAAATGAGCAGTTCTTC. This translates into CASSPAGGLTRENEQFF.

This clonotype was seen a few times. V gene TRBV9 combines with J gene TRBJ1-1; D unresolved. V lost 0 bases, J lost 5 bases, and 11 bases lay in between. CDR1 SGDLS and CDR2 YYNGEE come from the germline V gene. The CDR3 length is 14 residues. CDR3 protein: CASSVVGEQTEAFF. CDR3 DNA: TGTGCCAGCAGCGTAGTCGGGGAGCAGACTGAAGCTTTCTTT.

J is TRBJ1-2 and V is TRBV27; possibly TRBD1 for D (6 bases). With 3 bases removed from V and 6 bases from J, the gap between germline ends came to 20 bases. Germline assignment: CDR1 MNHEY and CDR2 SMNVEV (reference sequence). This CDR3 comprises 16 residues. Written as DNA, the CDR3 is TGTGCCAGCAGTTTCCATGGTGGGGGGCGTATCAATGGCTACACCTTC. Protein product: CASSFHGGGRINGYTF.

This clonotype was found a few times. The chain couples TRBV10-3 to TRBJ2-7; D is unresolved. This CDR3 is 14 amino acids long. Germline lookup yields CDR1 ENHRY and CDR2 SYGVKD. Trimming removed 3 bases at V and 0 bases at J, with 9 bases between. The CDR3, as DNA: TGTGCCATCAGTGATAGGCAGAGCTCCTACGAGCAGTACTTC. Translating gives CAISDRQSSYEQYF.

The chain recombines TRBV5-1 with TRBJ1-1; TRBD1 might be the D (5 bases). The V end lost 5 bases, the J end lost 5 bases, and 13 bases lay between the germline ends. From germline, CDR1 is SGHRS and CDR2 YFSETQ. The CDR3 contains 13 residues. CDR3 region: CASRIEQGTEAFF. CDR3 bases: TGCGCCAGCAGGATCGAGCAGGGAACTGAAGCTTTCTTT. Looking up the rest from reference TRBV5-1 and TRBJ1-1 gives the full variable domain: KAGVTQTPRYLIKTRGQQVTLSCSPISGHRSVSWYQQTPGQGLQFLFEYFSETQRNKGNFPGRFSGRQFSNSRSEMNVSTLELGDSALYLCASRIEQGTEAFFGQGTRLTVV.

This clonotype was recorded a few times. As DNA, the CDR3 is TGCGCCAGCAGCCAAGATGATAGCGGGACTTACCCTTACAATGAGCAGTTCTTC. As protein: CASSQDDSGTYPYNEQFF. The J gene is TRBJ2-1, the V gene TRBV4-1; 8 nucleotides match TRBD2. Looked up from germline, CDR1 is MGHRA and CDR2 is YSYEKL. Unmatched junction bases numbered 11, after V lost 0 bases and J lost 4 bases. This CDR3 is 18 amino acids long.

The chain carries TRBV11-2 and TRBJ1-2; D is uncertain. This CDR3 comprises 12 residues. The V and J ends lost 7 bases and 6 bases respectively, with 12 bases between them. Germline CDR1 SGHAT, CDR2 FQNNGV. DNA of the CDR3: TGTGCCAGCACCCTATCCTCGGATGGCTACACCTTC. Its translation: CASTLSSDGYTF.

V and J are TRBV29-1 and TRBJ2-7, with TRBD1 matching 8 bases. The V gene's germline CDR1 is SQVTM and CDR2 ANQGSEA. The V segment lost 3 bases and the J segment 3 bases; nucleotides outside the gene matches: 1. This CDR3 spans 12 amino acids. The CDR3 sequence is CSVEGQDYEQYF. The CDR3 nucleotides read TGCAGCGTTGAGGGACAGGACTACGAGCAGTACTTC.

The table lists this clonotype with a few counts. The chain couples TRBV12-3 or TRBV12-4 to TRBJ2-7; 7 bases match TRBD1. The CDR3 has 15 residues. V was pared by 4 bases and J by 0 bases, with 6 bases of the junction left unmatched. The chain's CDR3 is CASSSLTGSSYEQYF. In DNA form, the CDR3 reads TGTGCCAGCAGTTCCCTGACAGGGAGCTCCTACGAGCAGTACTTC.

The chain carries TRBV5-1 and TRBJ1-1; 7 positions match TRBD1. Germline V gives CDR1 SGHRS, CDR2 YFSETQ. CDR3 length: 15 residues. V lost 4 bases to trimming and J lost 4 bases; unmatched junction nucleotides: 10. CDR3 protein: CASSGRGRLSTEAFF. DNA for the CDR3: TGCGCCAGCAGCGGGAGGGGGCGCCTGTCCACTGAAGCTTTCTTT. The entire variable domain, with the rest obtained from reference TRBV5-1 and TRBJ1-1, is as follows: KAGVTQTPRYLIKTRGQQVTLSCSPISGHRSVSWYQQTPGQGLQFLFEYFSETQRNKGNFPGRFSGRQFSNSRSEMNVSTLELGDSALYLCASSGRGRLSTEAFFGQGTRLTVV.

A few counts support this clonotype. The J gene is TRBJ2-1, the V gene TRBV4-1; TRBD2 agrees at 11 bases. J was trimmed by 5 bases and V by 6 bases; bases with no gene match: 12. The CDR3 spans 17 residues. Per the germline V gene, CDR1 is MGHRA and CDR2 is YSYEKL. The chain's CDR3 is CASRPITGTSGHNEQFF. DNA for the CDR3: TGCGCCAGCAGACCAATTACCGGGACTAGCGGACACAATGAGCAGTTCTTC.

The table lists this clonotype with a few counts. The genes are TRBV7-3 and TRBJ2-3, with D unclear. Trimming pared 5 bases from V and 5 bases from J, leaving 11 bases between. Germline CDR1 is SGHTA and CDR2 is FQGTGA. This CDR3 region has 13 residues. The CDR3 loop is CASSLAVGDTQYF. The CDR3 DNA reads as TGTGCCAGCAGCCTCGCAGTTGGAGATACGCAGTATTTT.

The gene calls are TRBV5-1 and TRBJ2-1; a possible D gene is TRBD2 (6 bases). Trimming took 4 bases from V and 2 from J, leaving 10 bases between them. Per the germline V gene, CDR1 is SGHRS and CDR2 is YFSETQ. The CDR3 loop spans 14 amino acids. For the CDR3, the DNA is TGCGCCAGCAGCGGGTGGGAGGCCTACAATGAGCAGTTCTTC. Protein sequence: CASSGWEAYNEQFF.

This clonotype appeared once. This sequence joins TRBV6-5 and TRBJ2-1; 10 positions agree with TRBD2. The CDR3 is 16 amino acids. The V segment lost 0 bases and the J segment 6 bases; nucleotides outside the gene matches: 5. Germline lookup yields CDR1 MNHEY and CDR2 SVGAGI. Here the CDR3 reads CASSYSGAGGPNEQFF. The CDR3 nucleotides are TGTGCCAGCAGTTACTCAGGAGCGGGAGGGCCCAATGAGCAGTTCTTC.

The chain has TRBV28 and TRBJ2-3, with 9 bases identical to TRBD2. Trimming took 5 bases from V and 4 from J; bases not matched to a gene: 7. Germline V gene lookup returns CDR1 MDHEN and CDR2 SYDVKM. The CDR3 is 15 amino acids. CDR3 sequence: CASSNSGSWADTQYF. Here the CDR3 DNA reads TGTGCCAGCAGTAATAGCGGGAGTTGGGCAGATACGCAGTATTTT.